The entry below describes one T cell receptor (beta chain). Its antigen is not known. Clones were read by immunoSEQ multiplex PCR, and TCRdb kept only the in-frame ones, dropping some. The table has 20,000 to 30,000 clones, about 70% seen once. This entry comes from a study of early stage breast cancer tumors. The CDR3 loop spans 16 amino acids. With 0 bases removed from V and 5 bases from J, the gap between germline ends came to 14 bases. Germline CDR1 is MNHEY and CDR2 is SVGAGI. Study-wide results and caveats: Compared with adjacent normal breast, tumors showed around 2.5-fold denser, more clonal T cells.

This TCR came from a person in their 60s with breast cancer. Sequenced sample: breast tumor tissue. V gene TRBV6-5 combines with J gene TRBJ2-1; D perhaps matches TRBD1 (6 bases). The CDR3 sequence is CASSYSYRAVDNEQFF. The CDR3 DNA is TGTGCCAGCAGTTACTCATACAGGGCGGTGGACAATGAGCAGTTCTTC.